The 3 T cell receptor beta chains below were found in one sample sequenced in a study of tumor-infiltrating lymphocytes in primary liver carcinoma. Co-extraction of RNA and DNA was performed on about 19-32 mg of unsorted bulk tissue. The input was 450 to 550 ng total RNA; TCR beta cDNA was made from it with a constant-region primer. Libraries of TCR beta came from three nested multiplex PCR rounds with slightly modified ARM-PCR. Investigators reported that the first two PCR rounds, at 10 cycles each, used TRBV1-TRBV30 forward primers with a C-beta reverse primer. TCRdb recomputed calls from the multiplex PCR reads with MiXCR, one row per CDR3 protein. The data contain 50,000 to 65,000 distinct CDR3 sequences, about two thirds of them singletons. The sample was liver tumor tissue from sampling region 4. This sample's subset: tumor region T4, right-lateral pole. The receptors come from a man in his forties or fifties with primary liver carcinoma and hepatitis B virus infection.

CDR3 protein: CASSQDKGQINEKLFF. CDR3 nucleotides: TGCGCCAGCAGCCAAGATAAGGGACAGATTAATGAAAAACTGTTTTTT. V usage is TRBV4-1 and J usage is TRBJ1-4, with 7 bases aligning to TRBD1. The CDR3 is 16 residues long. Trimming cost V 0 bases and J 4 bases; bases outside gene matches: 5. Germline CDR1 reads MGHRA; CDR2 reads YSYEKL.

Remarks on this clonotype: One junction end does not reproduce the germline sequence, and a read error may be involved. The chain joins TRBV6-5 to TRBJ2-7; D unclear. The CDR3 runs to 14 residues. Germline-derived CDR1 and CDR2 are MNHEY and SVGAGI. The CDR3 nucleotides read TGTGCCAGCAGTAGGGCCGTGAGCTCCTGCGAGCAATACTTC. Protein: CASSRAVSSCEQYF.

The chain uses TRBV12-3 or TRBV12-4 and TRBJ2-5; D remains ambiguous. V was shortened by 4 bases and J by 5 bases, with 14 bases between the two germline ends. CDR3 length: 14 residues. The CDR3: CASSSEPTGETQYF. Written as DNA, the CDR3 is TGTGCCAGCAGTTCAGAGCCTACCGGGGAGACCCAGTACTTC.